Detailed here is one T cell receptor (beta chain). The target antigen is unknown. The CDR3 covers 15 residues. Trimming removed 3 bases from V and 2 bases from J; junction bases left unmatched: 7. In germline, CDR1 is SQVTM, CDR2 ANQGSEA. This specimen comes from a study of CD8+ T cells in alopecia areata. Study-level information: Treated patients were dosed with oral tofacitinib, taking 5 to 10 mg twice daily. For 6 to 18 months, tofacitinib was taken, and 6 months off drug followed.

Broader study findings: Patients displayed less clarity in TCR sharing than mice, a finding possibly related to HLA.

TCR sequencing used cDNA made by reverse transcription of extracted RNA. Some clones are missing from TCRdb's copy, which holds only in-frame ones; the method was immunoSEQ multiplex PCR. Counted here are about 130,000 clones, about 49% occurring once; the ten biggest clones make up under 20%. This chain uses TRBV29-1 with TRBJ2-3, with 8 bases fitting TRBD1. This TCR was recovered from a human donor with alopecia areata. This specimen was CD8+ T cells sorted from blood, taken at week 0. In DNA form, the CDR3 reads TGCAGCGTTGACATCGGACAGGGAAACACAGATACGCAGTATTTT. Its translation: CSVDIGQGNTDTQYF.